Listed below are T cell receptor beta chains from one sample, sequenced in a study of memory CD4+ T cells and cytomegalovirus serostatus. Produced via immunoSEQ multiplex PCR; TCRdb's table is partial and in-frame only. The sample has 50,000 to 75,000 clones; around 86% are singletons. Sequencing was done on a sample of memory CD4+ T cells from blood. These TCRs come from an adult in good health and CMV-seronegative. CDR3s include the opening cysteine and the closing phenylalanine or tryptophan. D genes are given only for firm matches. Some rows have no size entry. The others give once, few or many, or a class for an expanded clone.

V gene: TRBV12-2; clone size: -; CDR3 length: 14; D gene: -; J gene: TRBJ2-3; CDR3 protein: CASRFLRESDTQYF; CDR3 DNA: TGTGCAAGTCGCTTCCTCCGGGAATCGGATACGCAGTATTTT
V gene: TRBV7-9; clone size: -; CDR3 length: 15; D gene: -; J gene: TRBJ2-1; CDR3 protein: CASSLVAGIINEQFF; CDR3 DNA: TGTGCCAGCAGCTTAGTGGCGGGAATAATAAATGAGCAGTTCTTC
V gene: TRBV11-2; clone size: -; CDR3 length: 14; D gene: -; J gene: TRBJ2-5; CDR3 protein: CASSLNPARGTQYF; CDR3 DNA: TGTGCCAGCAGCTTAAACCCGGCTCGAGGGACCCAGTACTTC
V gene: TRBV2; clone size: -; CDR3 length: 15; D gene: -; J gene: TRBJ2-7; CDR3 protein: CASRPPRRAAYEQYF; CDR3 DNA: TGTGCCAGCAGGCCGCCCCGGCGGGCGGCCTACGAGCAGTACTTC
V gene: TRBV7-9; clone size: -; CDR3 length: 13; D gene: -; J gene: TRBJ1-1; CDR3 protein: CASSHNQGTEAFF; CDR3 DNA: TGTGCCAGCAGCCACAATCAGGGCACTGAAGCTTTCTTT
V gene: TRBV7-3; clone size: -; CDR3 length: 16; D gene: -; J gene: TRBJ1-1; CDR3 protein: CASSLTALGGEGEAFF; CDR3 DNA: TGTGCCAGCAGCTTAACCGCCCTGGGGGGGGAGGGGGAAGCTTTCTTT
V gene: TRBV6-5; clone size: -; CDR3 length: 15; D gene: -; J gene: TRBJ1-1; CDR3 protein: CASSFMTDPNTEAFF; CDR3 DNA: TGTGCCAGCAGTTTTATGACAGACCCGAACACTGAAGCTTTCTTT
V gene: TRBV2; clone size: -; CDR3 length: 14; D gene: -; J gene: TRBJ2-5; CDR3 protein: CAAAVGRAFETQYF; CDR3 DNA: TGTGCCGCAGCCGTGGGCAGGGCTTTCGAGACCCAGTACTTC
V gene: TRBV9; clone size: -; CDR3 length: 15; D gene: TRBD1; J gene: TRBJ2-3; CDR3 protein: CASSTRTGTPDTQYF; CDR3 DNA: TGTGCCAGCAGCACTAGGACAGGGACCCCAGATACGCAGTATTTT
V gene: TRBV6-7; clone size: -; CDR3 length: 12; D gene: TRBD1; J gene: TRBJ2-7; CDR3 protein: CARPGQTYEQYF; CDR3 DNA: TGTGCCAGACCGGGACAGACCTACGAGCAGTACTTC
V gene: TRBV11-2; clone size: -; CDR3 length: 13; D gene: -; J gene: TRBJ1-1; CDR3 protein: CASRSMRDTEAFF; CDR3 DNA: TGTGCCAGCAGATCCATGAGGGACACTGAAGCTTTCTTT
V gene: TRBV5-1; clone size: -; CDR3 length: 15; D gene: TRBD1; J gene: TRBJ1-6; CDR3 protein: CASRVTRQGDSPLHF; CDR3 DNA: TGCGCCAGCAGAGTTACCCGACAGGGTGATTCACCCCTCCACTTT
V gene: TRBV10-3; clone size: -; CDR3 length: 13; D gene: TRBD1; J gene: TRBJ1-1; CDR3 protein: CAIREDRDYEAFF; CDR3 DNA: TGTGCCATCAGGGAAGACAGGGATTATGAAGCTTTCTTT
V gene: TRBV5-6; clone size: -; CDR3 length: 15; D gene: TRBD2; J gene: TRBJ2-3; CDR3 protein: CASSLKLAGVDTQYF; CDR3 DNA: TGTGCCAGCAGCTTGAAACTAGCGGGAGTAGATACGCAGTATTTT
V gene: TRBV7-3; clone size: -; CDR3 length: 16; D gene: TRBD2; J gene: TRBJ2-5; CDR3 protein: CASSPLLAGGRETQYF; CDR3 DNA: TGTGCCAGCAGCCCCTTACTAGCGGGGGGGCGAGAGACCCAGTACTTC
V gene: TRBV18; clone size: once; CDR3 length: 19; D gene: TRBD1; J gene: TRBJ2-2; CDR3 protein: CASSPGYWGQATNTGELFF; CDR3 DNA: TGTGCCAGCTCACCCGGATACTGGGGACAGGCTACGAACACCGGGGAGCTGTTTTTT
V gene: TRBV5-1; clone size: -; CDR3 length: 21; D gene: -; J gene: TRBJ2-1; CDR3 protein: CASSRSGTARQAGRVYNEQFF; CDR3 DNA: TGCGCCAGCAGCAGAAGCGGGACAGCAAGACAAGCGGGGCGAGTTTACAATGAGCAGTTCTTC
V gene: TRBV5-8; clone size: -; CDR3 length: 13; D gene: -; J gene: TRBJ1-2; CDR3 protein: CASSLRQVDGYTF; CDR3 DNA: TGTGCCAGCAGCTTACGACAGGTGGATGGCTACACCTTC
V gene: TRBV9; clone size: -; CDR3 length: 13; D gene: -; J gene: TRBJ1-1; CDR3 protein: CASSDRYNTEAFF; CDR3 DNA: TGTGCCAGCAGCGATCGATACAACACTGAAGCTTTCTTT
V gene: TRBV5-5; clone size: -; CDR3 length: 12; D gene: -; J gene: TRBJ2-7; CDR3 protein: CASSLTLYEQYF; CDR3 DNA: TGTGCCAGCAGCCTTACCCTCTACGAGCAGTACTTC
V gene: TRBV5-5; clone size: -; CDR3 length: 14; D gene: -; J gene: TRBJ2-7; CDR3 protein: CASSLGTSPHEQYF; CDR3 DNA: TGTGCCAGCAGCTTAGGGACCTCGCCCCACGAGCAGTACTTC
V gene: TRBV2; clone size: few; CDR3 length: 13; D gene: -; J gene: TRBJ2-3; CDR3 protein: CASTEISGDTQYF; CDR3 DNA: TGTGCCAGCACGGAGATAAGCGGGGATACGCAGTATTTT
V gene: TRBV10-1; clone size: -; CDR3 length: 13; D gene: -; J gene: TRBJ2-1; CDR3 protein: CASSEDPGGEQFF; CDR3 DNA: TGCGCCAGCAGTGAGGACCCAGGGGGGGAGCAGTTCTTC
V gene: TRBV10-1; clone size: -; CDR3 length: 13; D gene: -; J gene: TRBJ1-2; CDR3 protein: CASSAGTSYGYTF; CDR3 DNA: TGCGCCAGCAGTGCCGGGACAAGCTATGGCTACACCTTC
V gene: TRBV21-1; clone size: -; CDR3 length: 15; D gene: -; J gene: TRBJ1-1; CDR3 protein: CASSNLQYPRTEAFF; CDR3 DNA: TGTGCCAGCAGCAACCTACAGTACCCGAGGACTGAAGCTTTCTTT
V gene: TRBV7-9; clone size: -; CDR3 length: 15; D gene: -; J gene: TRBJ2-1; CDR3 protein: CASSRSTGIHNEQFF; CDR3 DNA: TGTGCCAGCAGCAGATCGACAGGCATCCACAATGAGCAGTTCTTC
V gene: TRBV7-8; clone size: -; CDR3 length: 16; D gene: TRBD2; J gene: TRBJ2-5; CDR3 protein: CASSLGWRGGAETQYF; CDR3 DNA: TGTGCCAGCAGCTTAGGCTGGCGGGGGGGCGCAGAGACCCAGTACTTC
V gene: TRBV7-3; clone size: -; CDR3 length: 15; D gene: TRBD2; J gene: TRBJ2-3; CDR3 protein: CASSRRGASTDTQYF; CDR3 DNA: TGTGCCAGCAGCCGGCGGGGGGCTAGCACAGATACGCAGTATTTT
V gene: TRBV28; clone size: -; CDR3 length: 14; D gene: TRBD2; J gene: TRBJ2-7; CDR3 protein: CASSSGGVGYEQYF; CDR3 DNA: TGTGCCAGCAGTTCGGGGGGAGTTGGCTACGAGCAGTACTTC
V gene: TRBV5-1; clone size: -; CDR3 length: 15; D gene: -; J gene: TRBJ1-1; CDR3 protein: CASSPTRGLNTEAFF; CDR3 DNA: TGCGCCAGCAGCCCAACGAGGGGCTTGAACACTGAAGCTTTCTTT
V gene: TRBV28; clone size: -; CDR3 length: 15; D gene: TRBD2; J gene: TRBJ2-1; CDR3 protein: CASSPRLLAGGPQFF; CDR3 DNA: TGTGCCAGCAGTCCCCGCCTACTGGCGGGAGGGCCCCAGTTCTTC
V gene: TRBV5-5; clone size: -; CDR3 length: 15; D gene: TRBD1; J gene: TRBJ2-2; CDR3 protein: CASSLYGTESEELFF; CDR3 DNA: TGTGCCAGCAGCTTGTATGGGACAGAGTCCGAGGAGCTGTTTTTT
V gene: TRBV5-3; clone size: once; CDR3 length: 16; D gene: TRBD2; J gene: TRBJ2-4; CDR3 protein: CEVGLAGQRGKNIQYF; CDR3 DNA: TGTGAGGTGGGACTAGCGGGCCAGAGGGGCAAAAACATTCAGTACTTC
V gene: TRBV2; clone size: few; CDR3 length: 14; D gene: -; J gene: TRBJ2-7; CDR3 protein: CASSEQGVAYEQYF; CDR3 DNA: TGTGCCAGCAGTGAACAGGGAGTCGCCTACGAGCAGTACTTC
V gene: TRBV6-7; clone size: -; CDR3 length: 17; D gene: TRBD2; J gene: TRBJ2-5; CDR3 protein: CASSYQLAGGCQETQYF; CDR3 DNA: TGTGCCAGCAGTTACCAACTAGCGGGGGGCTGCCAAGAGACCCAGTACTTC
V gene: TRBV2; clone size: -; CDR3 length: 14; D gene: -; J gene: TRBJ2-2; CDR3 protein: CASRGAGAIGELFF; CDR3 DNA: TGTGCCAGCAGGGGGGCAGGTGCTATCGGGGAGCTGTTTTTT
V gene: TRBV28; clone size: few; CDR3 length: 17; D gene: -; J gene: TRBJ1-6; CDR3 protein: CASSMMGLWTDNSPLHF; CDR3 DNA: TGTGCCAGCAGCATGATGGGCCTTTGGACCGATAATTCACCCCTCCACTTT
V gene: TRBV7-9; clone size: -; CDR3 length: 16; D gene: -; J gene: TRBJ1-2; CDR3 protein: CASSGQGKEANYGYTF; CDR3 DNA: TGTGCCAGCAGCGGCCAGGGGAAGGAAGCTAACTATGGCTACACCTTC